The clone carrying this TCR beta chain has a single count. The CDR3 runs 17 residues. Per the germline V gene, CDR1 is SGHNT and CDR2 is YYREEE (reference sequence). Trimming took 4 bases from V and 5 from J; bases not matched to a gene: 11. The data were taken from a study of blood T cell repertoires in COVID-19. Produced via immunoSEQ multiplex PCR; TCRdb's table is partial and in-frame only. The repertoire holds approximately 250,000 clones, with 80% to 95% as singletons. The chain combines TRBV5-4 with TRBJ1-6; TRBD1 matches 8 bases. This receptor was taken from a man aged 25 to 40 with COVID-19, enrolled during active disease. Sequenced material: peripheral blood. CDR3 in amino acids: CASSPVKTGDDNSPLHF. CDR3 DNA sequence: TGTGCCAGCAGCCCGGTAAAGACAGGGGATGATAATTCACCCCTCCACTTT.